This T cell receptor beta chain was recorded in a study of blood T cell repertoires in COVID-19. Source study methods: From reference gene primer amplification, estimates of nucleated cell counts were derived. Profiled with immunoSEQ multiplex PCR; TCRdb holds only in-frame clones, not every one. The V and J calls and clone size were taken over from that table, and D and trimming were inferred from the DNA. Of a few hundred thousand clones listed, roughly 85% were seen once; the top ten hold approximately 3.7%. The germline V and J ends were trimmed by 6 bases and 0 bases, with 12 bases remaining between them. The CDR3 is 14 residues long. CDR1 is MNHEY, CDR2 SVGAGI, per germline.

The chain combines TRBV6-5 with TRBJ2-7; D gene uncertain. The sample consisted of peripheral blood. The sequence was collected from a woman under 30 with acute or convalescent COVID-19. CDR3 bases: TGTGCCAGCAGCCCCGGTTACAGCTCCTACGAGCAGTACTTC. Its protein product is CASSPGYSSYEQYF.